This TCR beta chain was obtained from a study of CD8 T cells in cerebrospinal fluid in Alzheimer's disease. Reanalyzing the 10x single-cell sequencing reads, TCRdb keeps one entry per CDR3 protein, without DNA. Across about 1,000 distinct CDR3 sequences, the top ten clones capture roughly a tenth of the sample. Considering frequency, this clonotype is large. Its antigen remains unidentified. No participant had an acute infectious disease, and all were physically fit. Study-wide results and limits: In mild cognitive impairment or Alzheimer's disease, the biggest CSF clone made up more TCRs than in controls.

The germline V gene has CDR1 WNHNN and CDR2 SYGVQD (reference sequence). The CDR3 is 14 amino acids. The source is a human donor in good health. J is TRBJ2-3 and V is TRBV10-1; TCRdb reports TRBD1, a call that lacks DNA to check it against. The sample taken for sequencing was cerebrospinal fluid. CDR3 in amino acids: CASITQADLDTQYF.